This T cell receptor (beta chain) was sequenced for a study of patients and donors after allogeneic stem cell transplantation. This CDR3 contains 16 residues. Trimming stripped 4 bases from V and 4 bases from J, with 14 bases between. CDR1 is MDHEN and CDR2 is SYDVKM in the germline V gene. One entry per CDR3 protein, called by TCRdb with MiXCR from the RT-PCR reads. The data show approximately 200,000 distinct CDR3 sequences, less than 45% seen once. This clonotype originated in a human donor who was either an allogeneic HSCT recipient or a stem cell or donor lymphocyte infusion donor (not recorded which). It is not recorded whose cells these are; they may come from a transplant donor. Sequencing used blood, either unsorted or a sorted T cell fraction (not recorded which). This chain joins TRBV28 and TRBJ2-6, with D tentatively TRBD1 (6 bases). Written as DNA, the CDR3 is TGTGCCAGCAGTTCGCCCCAGGGGTTAGGGGCCAACGTCCTGACTTTC. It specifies CASSSPQGLGANVLTF.